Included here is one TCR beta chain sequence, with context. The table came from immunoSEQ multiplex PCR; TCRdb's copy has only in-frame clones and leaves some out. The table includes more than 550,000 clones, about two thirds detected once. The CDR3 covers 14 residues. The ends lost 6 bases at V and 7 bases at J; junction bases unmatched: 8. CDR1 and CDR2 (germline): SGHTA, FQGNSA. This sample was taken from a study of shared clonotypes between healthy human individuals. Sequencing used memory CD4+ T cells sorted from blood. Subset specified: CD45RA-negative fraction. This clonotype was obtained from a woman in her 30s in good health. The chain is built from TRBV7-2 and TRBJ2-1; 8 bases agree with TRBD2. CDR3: CASSPRTSRNEQFF. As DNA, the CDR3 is TGTGCCAGCAGTCCAAGGACTAGCCGAAATGAGCAGTTCTTC.